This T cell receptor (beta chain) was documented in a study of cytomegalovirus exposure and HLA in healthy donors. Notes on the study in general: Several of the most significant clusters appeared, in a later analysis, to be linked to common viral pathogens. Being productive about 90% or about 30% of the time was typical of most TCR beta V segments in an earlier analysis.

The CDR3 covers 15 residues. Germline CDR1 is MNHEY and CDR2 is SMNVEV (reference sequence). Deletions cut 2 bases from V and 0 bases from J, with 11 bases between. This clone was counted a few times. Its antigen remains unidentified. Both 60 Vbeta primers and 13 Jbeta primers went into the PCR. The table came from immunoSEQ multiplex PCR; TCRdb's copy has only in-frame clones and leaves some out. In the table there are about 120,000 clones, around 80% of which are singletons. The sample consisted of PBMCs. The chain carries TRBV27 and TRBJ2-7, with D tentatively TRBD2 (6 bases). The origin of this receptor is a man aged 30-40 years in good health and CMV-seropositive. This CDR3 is CASSLMAGSSYEQYF. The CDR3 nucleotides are TGTGCCAGCAGTTTAATGGCGGGAAGCTCCTACGAGCAGTACTTC.